This T cell receptor (beta chain) was sequenced for a study of blood T cell repertoires in COVID-19. Across the study: There were acute and convalescent COVID-19 samples, and they came from the United States, Italy and Spain. In each case, the material was cDNA or gDNA derived from T cells, B-cell-depleted T cells, or PBMCs.

Original methodology: Cell counts per sample came from amplifying reference gene primers. Libraries were prepared by immunoSEQ multiplex PCR; TCRdb keeps only in-frame clonotypes and omits some of them. From that table come the V and J calls and clone size; the DNA was used to work out D and trimming. Of approximately 220,000 clones in the sample, 80% to 85% are singletons; the top ten hold around 3%. Germline lookup yields CDR1 LNHDA and CDR2 SQIVND (reference sequence). Trimming took off 5 bases at V and 13 bases at J, with 18 bases between the two ends. The CDR3 runs to 12 residues. What was sequenced was peripheral blood. The chain has TRBV19 and TRBJ2-7, with D possibly being TRBD2 (6 bases). The sequence was collected from a woman aged 25 to 39 who had recovered from COVID-19. DNA of the CDR3: TGTGCCAGTAGTTCCTCTAGCGAGATCAGATACTTC. It specifies CASSSSSEIRYF.